The T cell receptor (beta chain) under discussion was sequenced for a study of T cells after yellow fever vaccination. Study observations and caveats: FACS-sorted repertoires could harbor abundant contaminating bulk-population clonotypes. Researchers report a weaker secondary response that nonetheless peaked faster, day 5 versus 15.

To note about this clonotype: Antigen specificity is unknown.

A 5'RACE template-switching step, the method used to make TCR cDNA, added a universal primer site and UMIs. TCRdb redid the calling of the 5' RACE reads with MiXCR, one entry per CDR3 protein. The sample includes some 600,000 distinct CDR3 sequences, about 12% seen only once; the top ten take 15%. The CDR3 sequence is 13 residues long. Deletions cut 7 bases from V and 7 bases from J, with 14 bases between. Sample: PBMCs, taken on the day of the yellow fever booster vaccination. The rearrangement links TRBV12-3 or TRBV12-4 to TRBJ2-1; no reliable D call. This sequence was found in a man younger than 45 who received the YFV17D yellow fever vaccine. The CDR3 is CASTNLGGNEQFF. Written as DNA, the CDR3 is TGTGCCAGCACCAACTTGGGTGGTAATGAGCAGTTCTTC.